These T cell receptor beta chains were read from a single sample in a study of response to subunit inactivated influenza vaccine. TCRdb independently ran MiXCR on the RT-PCR reads; one entry per CDR3 protein. The sample consists of about 530,000 distinct CDR3 sequences, about 12% of them appearing once. The material sequenced was PBMCs from blood, taken on the day of vaccination. These receptors were obtained from a man in his forties or fifties who received an inactivated influenza vaccine. Both conserved end residues are part of each CDR3. The order of the fields is J gene, V gene, CDR3 protein.

TRBJ2-1,TRBV20-1,CSARDPRTYNEQFF
TRBJ2-3,TRBV15,CATSIMGQGSDTQYF
TRBJ2-7,TRBV30,CATGRGTGIIYEQYF
TRBJ2-3,TRBV4-1,CASSQETGGLGDTQYF
TRBJ2-5,TRBV5-6,CASSSLGSGGGKTQYF
TRBJ2-3,TRBV20-1,CSATHGTGLTDTQYF
TRBJ2-1,TRBV5-1,CASSLGPSYEQFF
TRBJ2-7,TRBV28,CASSLGDPTSEQYF
TRBJ2-1,TRBV6-2/TRBV6-3,CASSYSGGAGNEQFF
TRBJ2-3,TRBV11-2,CASSFVAGPDTQYF
TRBJ1-1,TRBV5-4,CASSSINQLQGKGETEAFF
TRBJ2-3,TRBV20-1,CSALGLAGDIERSDTQYF
TRBJ2-5,TRBV7-2,CASSVRSGGGQETQYF
TRBJ2-3,TRBV6-2/TRBV6-3,CASSSRLAGATDTQYF
TRBJ1-4,TRBV5-1,CASSEDRSGEKLFF
TRBJ1-5,TRBV4-1,CASSQKPTEGARQPQHF
TRBJ2-5,TRBV15,CATSHGAKGGETQYF
TRBJ2-7,TRBV7-9,CASSFHGIHEQYF
TRBJ2-1,TRBV5-1,CASSLRAGLAGVNNEQFF
TRBJ1-6,TRBV7-8,CASSSRDRGRNSPLHF
TRBJ2-6,TRBV4-3,CASSLTRGAGANVLTF
TRBJ2-5,TRBV29-1,CSVEGGAVREETQYF
TRBJ2-5,TRBV7-2,CASSLYLETQYF
TRBJ1-2,TRBV4-1,CASSQDWGGGYTF
TRBJ2-7,TRBV29-1,CSVEERGLAVNYEQYF
TRBJ2-2,TRBV4-2,CASSQEFPADTGELFF
TRBJ1-5,TRBV9,CASSVGGDRRSPQHF
TRBJ2-5,TRBV5-1,CASSLTWGETQYF
TRBJ2-1,TRBV9,CASSSSGEQFF
TRBJ2-5,TRBV15,CATSREPLETQYF
TRBJ2-1,TRBV20-1,CSARDLLAGDYNEQFF
TRBJ2-7,TRBV20-1,CSAVGTEVGGKIYEQYF
TRBJ2-7,TRBV6-2/TRBV6-3,CASSSPPGTGKPYEQYF
TRBJ1-4,TRBV4-1,CASSQRTSGLAEKLFF
TRBJ2-2,TRBV4-3,CASSELLAGQNTGELFF
TRBJ2-2,TRBV7-9,CASTPRSGDTGELFF
TRBJ2-7,TRBV27,CASSLILRDRGREQYF
TRBJ2-4,TRBV20-1,CSAEDRSRSSKNIQYF
TRBJ2-1,TRBV5-1,CASSLMTSGYNEQFF
TRBJ2-1,TRBV7-9,CASSPVLAGGYNEQFF
TRBJ2-3,TRBV14,CASSQRGLWDTQYF
TRBJ2-1,TRBV10-3,CAMSPSGGNEQFF
TRBJ1-2,TRBV6-5,CASSYEGRQGGYTF
TRBJ2-5,TRBV29-1,CSASGRAWETQYF
TRBJ1-6,TRBV4-3,CASSQARGSAPLHF
TRBJ1-5,TRBV7-6,CASSLVAGDVGQPQHF